These 15 T cell receptor beta chains were all obtained from the same sample, sequenced in a study of radiotherapy plus CTLA-4 blockade in lung cancer (dated by TCRdb to between 2018 and 2020). Libraries were made using the immunoSEQ multiplex PCR assay. TCRdb stores this immuneACCESS table with in-frame sequences only. Part of the clones is absent; in the studies checked, under half of the shortfall reflects unresolved V genes, and no reason is known for the rest. The sample table holds roughly 32,000 clones, of which roughly 70% were seen once. The ten most abundant clones make up less than 4% of the sample. The sample was peripheral blood, taken from a patient treated with radiotherapy plus ipilimumab. These receptors were taken from a human donor with non-small cell lung cancer who had stable disease on radiotherapy plus ipilimumab.

The rearrangement uses TRBV19 and TRBJ1-2; D not certain. The CDR3 has 13 amino acids. The V end was cut by 2 bases, the J end by 5 bases, with 9 bases between. Germline loops: CDR1 LNHDA, CDR2 SQIVND (reference sequence). The CDR3 DNA reads TGTGCCAGTAGTATAAAGGGAGATTATGGCTACACCTTC. It is translated as CASSIKGDYGYTF.

In its sample, this clone ranks as large (0.1 to 1%). This rearrangement joins TRBV5-1 to TRBJ2-7, with 10 bases fitting TRBD2. CDR1 is SGHRS and CDR2 is YFSETQ in the germline V gene. V was clipped by 4 bases and J by 6 bases; unmatched bases: 10. The CDR3 length is 15 residues. This CDR3 is CASSRGTSDYSEQYF. As DNA, the CDR3 is TGCGCCAGCAGCAGGGGGACTAGCGATTACAGCGAGCAGTACTTC.

The chain carries TRBV25-1 and TRBJ1-5; D unclear. Germline V gene data show CDR1 as MGHDK and CDR2 as SYGVNS. V gave up 5 bases and J gave up 7 bases, with 9 bases separating them. The CDR3 is made up of 12 amino acids. In DNA form, the CDR3 reads TGTGCCAGCAGTACTGTGGGGCAGCCCCAGCATTTT. It yields the protein CASSTVGQPQHF. Variable domain in full (rest from reference TRBV25-1 and TRBJ1-5): EADIYQTPRYLVIGTGKKITLECSQTMGHDKMYWYQQDPGMELHLIHYSYGVNSTEKGDLSSESTVSRIRTEHFPLTLESARPSHTSQYLCASSTVGQPQHFGDGTRLSIL.

J is TRBJ2-1 and V is TRBV7-2, with 8 bases aligning to TRBD1. CDR3 size: 15 residues. Germline V lookup: CDR1 SGHTA, CDR2 FQGNSA. Trimming at V came to 5 bases and at J to 6 bases, leaving 9 bases not matched to a gene. CDR3 protein: CASSPTGVEGNEQFF. The CDR3 DNA follows: TGTGCCAGCAGCCCGACAGGGGTGGAGGGCAATGAGCAGTTCTTC. Using reference TRBV7-2 and TRBJ2-1 for the parts outside the CDR3, the full variable domain is GAGVSQSPSNKVTEKGKDVELRCDPISGHTALYWYRQSLGQGLEFLIYFQGNSAPDKSGLPSDRFSAERTGGSVSTLTIQRTQQEDSAVYLCASSPTGVEGNEQFFGPGTRLTVL.

The rearrangement links TRBV6-1 to TRBJ2-2, with no clear D. CDR1 MNHNS and CDR2 SASEGT come from the germline V gene. Trimming pared 7 bases from V and 7 bases from J, leaving 13 bases between. The CDR3 is made up of 13 amino acids. This CDR3 is CASIRVGIGELFF. In nucleotides, the CDR3 is TGTGCCAGCATAAGGGTAGGAATCGGGGAGCTGTTTTTT.

The chain joins TRBV4-3 to TRBJ2-1, with a weak D call TRBD2 (6 bases). Germline V gives CDR1 LGHNA, CDR2 YSLEER. V was shortened by 3 bases and J by 3 bases, with 15 bases between the two germline ends. This CDR3 comprises 16 residues. The CDR3 bases are TGCGCCAGCAGCCAGGGGCCTAGGCGGGACTACAATGAGCAGTTCTTC. It codes for CASSQGPRRDYNEQFF.

The chain combines TRBV11-2 with TRBJ2-1; 8 bases are shared with TRBD1. The ends lost 4 bases at V and 0 bases at J; junction bases unmatched: 8. The CDR3 totals 17 residues. The germline V gene encodes CDR1 SGHAT and CDR2 FQNNGV. CDR3 amino acids: CASSSGTGFISYNEQFF. CDR3 nucleotides: TGTGCCAGCAGCTCCGGGACAGGATTTATCTCCTACAATGAGCAGTTCTTC.

The chain is built from TRBV19 and TRBJ2-7; a weak D match, TRBD2 (5 bases). Germline CDR1 and CDR2: LNHDA and SQIVND (reference sequence). The V and J ends lost 5 bases and 2 bases respectively, with 10 bases between them. The length of the CDR3 is 13 residues. CDR3 region: CASSYPGTYEQYF. CDR3 nucleotides: TGTGCCAGTAGTTACCCGGGGACCTACGAGCAGTACTTC.

The count of this clone is one. This chain uses TRBV6-6 with TRBJ2-7, with TRBD1 identical over 7 bases. Trimming took 8 bases from V and 8 from J; bases not matched to a gene: 18. Germline V gives CDR1 MNHNY, CDR2 SVGAGI (reference sequence). The CDR3 totals 15 residues. The CDR3 sequence: CASEGPPGQLSKQYF. In DNA form, the CDR3 reads TGTGCCAGCGAGGGTCCCCCGGGACAGCTATCAAAGCAGTACTTC.

This chain links TRBV11-3 with TRBJ2-7; 8 bases align to TRBD1. J lost 3 bases, V lost 1 base, and 2 bases had no gene match. The CDR3 length is 14 residues. Germline CDR1 reads SGHNT; CDR2 reads YENEEA. CDR3 in DNA: TGTGCCAGCAGCTTAGGGACAGGGATCTACGAGCAGTACTTC. Translating gives CASSLGTGIYEQYF.

This clone came up once. The rearrangement joins TRBV4-3 to TRBJ2-1; TRBD2 is a possible D gene (5 bases). Trimming shortened V by 3 bases and J by 3 bases, and 12 bases separated the two germline ends. The CDR3 has 15 residues. Germline V gene lookup returns CDR1 LGHNA and CDR2 YSLEER. The CDR3 region has the DNA TGCGCCAGCAGCCAGCTCACCGGGAACTACAATGAGCAGTTCTTC. Translation gives CASSQLTGNYNEQFF.

The rearrangement links TRBV6-6 to TRBJ2-7, with 8 bases identical to TRBD1. The V gene's germline CDR1 is MNHNY and CDR2 SVGAGI (reference sequence). V shed 5 bases, J shed 1 base, and the junction held 4 bases outside the gene matches. The CDR3 length is 14 residues. CDR3 in amino acids: CASSRDRSSYEQYF. For the CDR3, the DNA is TGTGCCAGCAGTCGGGACAGGAGTTCCTACGAGCAGTACTTC.

The rearrangement uses TRBV30 and TRBJ1-1; 7 bases agree with TRBD1. CDR1 and CDR2 (germline): GTSNPN, SVGIG (reference sequence). After removal of 4 bases from V and 8 bases from J, the junction contained 7 bases not matched to a gene. CDR3 length: 12 amino acids. The CDR3 DNA reads as TGTGCCTGGACCGTAGTGGGACAGGAAGCTTTCTTT. This codes for CAWTVVGQEAFF.

Here the CDR3 reads CASSREGTSGYQETQYF. The CDR3 DNA reads TGTGCCAGCAGCAGAGAAGGGACTAGCGGGTACCAAGAGACCCAGTACTTC. The gene calls are TRBV21-1 and TRBJ2-5; TRBD2, the D gene given by the table, was not confirmed from the DNA. TRBV21-1 is a pseudogene. The CDR3 covers 17 residues.

V usage is TRBV18 and J usage is TRBJ2-5; 9 bases are a match to TRBD1. This CDR3 contains 14 residues. Germline values: CDR1 KGHSH, CDR2 LQKENI. Trimming took 3 bases from V and 4 from J; bases not matched to a gene: 3. In DNA, the CDR3 is TGTGCCAGCTCACCGGGACAGGGAACAGAGACCCAGTACTTC. Its translation: CASSPGQGTETQYF. Full variable domain (missing parts from reference TRBV18 and TRBJ2-5): NAGVMQNPRHLVRRRGQEARLRCSPMKGHSHVYWYRQLPEEGLKFMVYLQKENIIDESGMPKERFSAEFPKEGPSILRIQQVVRGDSAAYFCASSPGQGTETQYFGPGTRLLVL.